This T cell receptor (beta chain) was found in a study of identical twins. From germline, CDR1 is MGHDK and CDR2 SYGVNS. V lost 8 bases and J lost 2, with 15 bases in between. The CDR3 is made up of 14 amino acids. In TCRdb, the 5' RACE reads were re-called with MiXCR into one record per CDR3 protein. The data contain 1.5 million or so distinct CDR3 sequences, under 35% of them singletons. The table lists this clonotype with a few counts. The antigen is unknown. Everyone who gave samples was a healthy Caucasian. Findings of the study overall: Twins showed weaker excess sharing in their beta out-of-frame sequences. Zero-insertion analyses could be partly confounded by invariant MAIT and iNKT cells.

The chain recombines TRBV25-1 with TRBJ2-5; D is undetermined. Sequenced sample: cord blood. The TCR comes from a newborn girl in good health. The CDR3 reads CASSNPSIQETQYF. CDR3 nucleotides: TGTGCCAGCTCCAACCCGAGTATACAAGAGACCCAGTACTTC. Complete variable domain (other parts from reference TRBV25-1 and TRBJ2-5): EADIYQTPRYLVIGTGKKITLECSQTMGHDKMYWYQQDPGMELHLIHYSYGVNSTEKGDLSSESTVSRIRTEHFPLTLESARPSHTSQYLCASSNPSIQETQYFGPGTRLLVL.